This T cell receptor beta chain came from a study of T cells in Graves' hyperthyroidism and ophthalmopathy (dated by TCRdb to the late 2010s). At the level of the whole study: Peripheral blood was collected at initial diagnosis, before any treatment. TCR V-J signatures able to tell the groups apart were searched for in a discovery cohort of some 97 patients, of whom more than 40 had Graves' ophthalmopathy and about 60 had stable Graves' hyperthyroidism. Prospective prediction of ophthalmopathy was tested in an independent validation cohort of under 20 hyperthyroidism patients and around 16 patients who later progressed to ophthalmopathy. The approximately 98 discovery patients were randomly divided into training and test sets at a 7:3 ratio. The study also compared thyroid tissue and blood T-cell repertoires from more than 5 Graves' hyperthyroidism patients. Following sampling, methimazole starting at 30 mg daily was given to hyperthyroidism patients, and high-dose intravenous methylprednisolone was given to ophthalmopathy patients. The paper describes TCR Vbeta CDR3 sequencing of 140 or so peripheral blood samples, made up of some 42 ophthalmopathy patients, more than 70 hyperthyroidism patients and 17 progressor patients.

The sample holds many counts of this clonotype. It lacks a known antigen. No per-base quality is available; no much larger clone lies one base away. The germline V end is reduced by 4 bases and the J end by 3 bases; junction bases left unmatched: 7. As encoded in the germline V gene, CDR1 is MNHNS while CDR2 is SASEGT. Its CDR3 holds 15 amino acids, cysteine through phenylalanine. The retained sequence is limited to the CDR3, 45 bases, with the frame set at the first base. The research as a whole found: Sample size was not statistically predetermined, and investigators were not blinded to group allocation. Ophthalmopathy was separated from stable hyperthyroidism by a 13 V-J signature model, with about 88% sensitivity and about 81% specificity obtained in cross-validation and 80%/75% obtained in testing. In validation, the model predicted progression to ophthalmopathy a median of roughly 6.2 months before onset, with about 70% sensitivity and roughly 72% specificity. Most expanded thyroid clonotypes (frequency above 0.001) were also detected in blood, suggesting blood repertoires may reflect thyroid immune responses.

Amplification of TCR beta CDR3 regions was carried out from RNA transcripts. The TCR CDR3 was subjected to a first round of RT-PCR using the HTBI primer set and the Qiagen OneStep RT-PCR kit. Libraries were constructed in a second round of multiplex PCR, after which size selection and purification were performed. Libraries were sequenced paired-end with 100 bp reads on an Illumina HiSeq2000. Concerning the study's data processing: Raw data were processed with SOAPnuke, discarding reads with adapters, uncalled bases, mean Phred below 15, or no exact constant-primer or identifier match. COPE v1.2.5 was used to merge high-quality paired reads, and clonotypes were defined as unique nucleotide sequences. Clonotypes were aligned to IMGT TRBV, TRBD and TRBJ reference segments using MiTCR v1.1. Only V-J combinations with frequency above 0.0001, covering 99% to 99.2% of repertoires, were analysed. The TCS score was defined as the ratio of F50 (clonal expansion) to E x V (chaos), calculated using BLOSUM62-based TCRdist between CDR3 peptides within each V-J. Welch's t-statistics and random forest reduced roughly 540 V-J features to fewer than 15, which were used in a naive Bayes classifier (R e1071). TCRdb itself trimmed the public reads at Q25 with fastp, ran MiXCR and retained productive beta chains. CDR3 protein duplicates are merged, each entry listing the most common genes and DNA. What appears here as the V and J calls and clone size reflects TCRdb's work, not the paper's. This sample gives hundreds of thousands of distinct CDR3 sequences in total; 15% to 19% of them show up just once. The top ten clones comprise 14% of the sample.

Graves' hyperthyroidism was defined as stable when no progression to ophthalmopathy occurred over 18 months of follow-up. Hyperthyroidism patients were newly diagnosed, had a disease duration of under 2 months, and were aged 18 to 65 years. Patients with uncontrolled infections, other autoimmune diseases, pregnancy or lactation were excluded. Diagnoses relied on clinical symptoms, serum thyroxine and TRAb, thyroid ultrasound and orbital computed tomography. Ficoll-Paque density gradient centrifugation was used to isolate PBMCs from 10 ml of fresh peripheral blood. Total RNA was extracted using Trizol reagent, and RNA quality was assessed on an Agilent 2100 Bioanalyzer.

The V and J genes are TRBV6-1 and TRBJ2-3, with TRBD1 matching 7 junction bases. The receptor was derived from a woman aged 18-35 years with Graves' hyperthyroidism. Sequencing used blood. Here is the DNA: TGTGCCAGCAGTGCCAAAGGGGGCTGGACAGATACGCAGTATTTT. Its product reads: CASSAKGGWTDTQYF.